These 9 T cell receptor beta chains came from one sample sequenced in a study of PD-1 blockade in classical Hodgkin lymphoma (dated by TCRdb to the early 2020s). The time point label on this specimen signifies: cycle 1 day 1 (C1D1), immediately before nivolumab initiation. Relapse after autologous stem cell transplantation had occurred in all trial patients, and cohorts A, B and C were distinguished by prior brentuximab vedotin exposure. Libraries were prepared through the immunoSEQ multiplex PCR assay. What TCRdb holds here is the immuneACCESS table cut down to in-frame rearrangements. Part of the clones is not present; checked against another copy, under half of the missing clones reflect an unresolved V gene, and the others are unexplained. The table for this sample lists under 15,000 clones; 75% to 90% of them were counted only once. The ten largest clones capture more than 20% of the sample.

The material was peripheral blood mononuclear cells (PBMCs), obtained at baseline. The receptor source for this set is a human donor with classical Hodgkin lymphoma.

CDR3 coding DNA: TGTGCCATCAGGGCGAGCGGGAGCTCCTACGAGCAGTACTTC. This gives the protein CAIRASGSSYEQYF. The chain joins TRBV10-3 to TRBJ2-7, with TRBD2 matching 8 bases. This CDR3 comprises 14 residues. Losses at the gene ends were 6 bases for V and 0 bases for J; bases not matched to a gene: 4. CDR1 is ENHRY, CDR2 SYGVKD, per germline.

V gene TRBV4-1 combines with J gene TRBJ1-2, with 10 bases that match TRBD1. The V gene's germline CDR1 is MGHRA and CDR2 YSYEKL. The junction had 14 bases not matched to a gene; V was cut back by 3 bases and J by 7 bases. The CDR3 is made up of 17 amino acids. The CDR3 loop reads CASSHTRDRGLRGGYTF. The CDR3, as DNA: TGCGCCAGCAGCCATACCCGGGACAGGGGACTCAGGGGTGGCTACACCTTC.

The chain is built from TRBV19 and TRBJ2-2, with 7 positions matching TRBD1. The V and J ends lost 6 bases and 6 bases, in that order; junction bases with no gene match: 7. The germline V gene has CDR1 LNHDA and CDR2 SQIVND (reference sequence). This CDR3 is built from 14 residues. CDR3 region: CASSREQGPGELFF. CDR3 bases: TGTGCCAGTAGCCGGGAACAGGGGCCCGGGGAGCTGTTTTTT.

The chain joins TRBV5-1 to TRBJ2-5; the D gene is possibly TRBD2 (5 bases). Deletions cut 0 bases from V and 0 bases from J, with 12 bases between. The CDR3 contains 16 residues. Germline CDR1 and CDR2: SGHRS and YFSETQ. The CDR3 region has the DNA TGCGCCAGCAGCTTGGTGGCAGGAGGCTACCAAGAGACCCAGTACTTC. Its protein product is CASSLVAGGYQETQYF.

This clone was seen a handful of times. The chain joins TRBV28 to TRBJ2-7, with D unresolved. Between the trimmed V and J ends, which lost 6 bases and 5 bases, there was a span of 11 bases. CDR3 size: 12 residues. Germline assignment: CDR1 MDHEN and CDR2 SYDVKM. CDR3 region: CASSPAGDEQYF. The CDR3 DNA is TGTGCCAGCAGCCCGGCTGGGGACGAGCAGTACTTC.

V and J are TRBV20-1 and TRBJ2-7; D unclear. From germline, CDR1 is DFQATT and CDR2 SNEGSKA (reference sequence). This CDR3 is 11 amino acids long. Trimming left V 3 bases short and J 4 bases short, with 7 bases between. The CDR3 loop is CSARDLYEQYF. The DNA of the CDR3 is TGCAGTGCTAGGGACCTTTACGAGCAGTACTTC.

The gene calls are TRBV10-3 and TRBJ2-1; D not resolved. This CDR3 comprises 15 residues. Germline V lookup: CDR1 ENHRY, CDR2 SYGVKD. Trimming pared 2 bases from V and 4 bases from J, leaving 12 bases between. The CDR3 reads CAISENGGVYNEQFF. The CDR3 bases are TGTGCCATCAGTGAGAACGGTGGGGTTTACAATGAGCAGTTCTTC.

The chain is built from TRBV5-5 and TRBJ1-1, with D possibly matching TRBD1 (5 bases). Trimming removed 0 bases at V and 5 bases at J, with 8 bases between. The germline V gene encodes CDR1 SGHKS and CDR2 YYEKEE (reference sequence). This CDR3 has 13 amino acids. CDR3 sequence: CASSLGQMTEAFF. CDR3 DNA sequence: TGTGCCAGCAGCTTGGGACAGATGACTGAAGCTTTCTTT.

J is TRBJ1-1 and V is TRBV6-1; D uncertain. CDR3 length: 13 residues. Trimming shortened V by 4 bases and J by 4 bases, and 10 bases separated the two germline ends. Per the germline V gene, CDR1 is MNHNS and CDR2 is SASEGT. CDR3 residues: CASSVTASTEAFF. CDR3 in DNA: TGTGCCAGCAGTGTAACGGCCAGCACTGAAGCTTTCTTT.